These 2 T cell receptor beta chains were sequenced from one sample in a study of blood T cell repertoires in COVID-19. Data came from immunoSEQ multiplex PCR; TCRdb stores just in-frame clones and leaves some out. This sample has roughly 250,000 clones, with approximately 90% found just once. The material sequenced was peripheral blood. The receptors derive from a man younger than 45 with acute or convalescent COVID-19.

This clone appeared a single time. This chain links TRBV10-2 with TRBJ2-7; a weak D match, TRBD2 (5 bases). V was trimmed by 8 bases and J by 5 bases, leaving 10 bases between them. CDR3 length equals 11 residues. Germline V gene data show CDR1 as WSHSY and CDR2 as SAAADI. DNA of the CDR3: TGCGCCAGCGGACTTCTCCACGAGCAGTACTTC. It encodes CASGLLHEQYF.

V gene TRBV7-3 combines with J gene TRBJ1-2; D might be TRBD1 (6 bases). Germline V gene lookup returns CDR1 SGHTA and CDR2 FQGTGA. V lost 5 bases to trimming and J lost 6 bases, with 13 bases between them. CDR3 length: 13 amino acids. CDR3 sequence: CASSPTDSHGYTF. CDR3 bases: TGTGCCAGCAGCCCGACGGACAGCCATGGCTACACCTTC.